This T cell receptor beta chain was sequenced for a study of response to subunit inactivated influenza vaccine. The CDR3 consists of 12 residues. Germline CDR1 reads SGHRS; CDR2 reads YFSETQ. Trimming at V came to 2 bases and at J to 8 bases, leaving 1 base not matched to a gene. Whole-study results and caveats: Authors suggested each seasonal influenza vaccination recruits few new T cells.

The table lists this clonotype with many counts. Its matching antigen is unknown. TCRdb passed the RT-PCR reads through MiXCR, listing each CDR3 protein once. Among approximately 500,000 distinct CDR3 sequences listed, around 13% were seen once. This receptor was identified in a man between 45 and 60 years old who received an inactivated influenza vaccine. V is TRBV5-1 and J is TRBJ2-4; TRBD1 matches 7 bases. Material: PBMCs from blood, obtained 40 to 50 days after vaccination. The CDR3 sequence is CASSFGTDIQYF. In DNA, the CDR3 is TGCGCCAGCAGCTTCGGGACAGACATTCAGTACTTC.